The rows below give T cell receptor beta chains drawn from one sample of a study of blood T cell repertoires in COVID-19. Some clones are missing from TCRdb's copy, which holds only in-frame ones; the method was immunoSEQ multiplex PCR. The repertoire includes around 99,000 clones, roughly 83% of them detected once, and roughly 4.4% sits in the top ten. Sequenced input: peripheral blood. These receptors all come from a human donor in a cohort sampled during active COVID-19. CDR3s include the opening cysteine and the closing phenylalanine or tryptophan. The D gene is left open where the match is weak. Size tells how often a clone was seen (once, few, many) or the class of an expanded clone, and some rows leave it out.

TRBJ2-5 TRBD1 TRBV7-8 . CASTNRGLGETQYF TGTGCCAGCACCAACAGGGGGCTTGGGGAGACCCAGTACTTC
TRBJ1-3 . TRBV6-5 . CASSYSAISGNTIYF TGTGCCAGCAGTTACTCCGCGATCTCTGGAAACACCATATATTTT
TRBJ2-3 TRBD2 TRBV9 . CASSENPGLAGADTQYF TGTGCCAGCAGCGAAAACCCGGGACTAGCGGGAGCAGATACGCAGTATTTT
TRBJ1-5 . TRBV28 . CASSPGGGSNQPQHF TGTGCCAGCAGTCCCGGCGGAGGGAGCAATCAGCCCCAGCATTTT
TRBJ2-3 TRBD1 TRBV5-6 few CASSWGQGAGPDTQYF TGTGCCAGCAGCTGGGGACAGGGGGCAGGGCCAGATACGCAGTATTTT
TRBJ1-1 . TRBV27 . CASSLSAGRTEAFF TGTGCCAGCAGTTTATCAGCAGGGCGTACTGAAGCTTTCTTT
TRBJ1-2 . TRBV5-1 . CASSLEGPLNYGYTF TGCGCCAGCAGCTTGGAGGGGCCACTTAACTATGGCTATACCTTC
TRBJ2-1 . TRBV6-2/TRBV6-3 . CASSNNYNEQFF TGTGCCAGCAGCAATAACTACAATGAGCAGTTCTTC
TRBJ1-5 . TRBV7-9 few CASSLGEGSRNQPQHF TGTGCCAGCAGCTTAGGCGAAGGGAGCCGAAATCAGCCCCAGCATTTT
TRBJ1-1 TRBD1 TRBV10-3 . CAVDRGQHTEAFF TGTGCCGTCGACAGGGGGCAGCACACTGAAGCTTTCTTT
TRBJ1-2 TRBD1 TRBV5-1 . CASSPDRGLLHYTF TGCGCCAGCAGCCCGGACAGGGGGCTGTTACACTACACCTTC